Below, 6 T cell receptor beta chains from the same sample are listed, as sequenced in a study of blood T cells in healthy people across ages. Together with a sample-barcoded 5' primer, a J-beta primer mix was included in a second PCR lasting about 7 to 12 cycles. TCRdb fed the 5' RACE reads into MiXCR, producing one record per CDR3 protein. The sample lists approximately 900,000 distinct CDR3 sequences, under 50% seen once, with around an eighth in the top ten. Sequencing was done on a sample of blood. These receptors were obtained from a man younger than 45 in good health.

This clonotype is a singleton in its sample. This chain connects TRBV6-5 to TRBJ2-5, with a tentative D call TRBD2 (6 bases). This CDR3 is built from 13 residues. Trimming stripped 7 bases from V and 3 bases from J, with 12 bases between. Germline values: CDR1 MNHEY, CDR2 SVGAGI. In nucleotides, the CDR3 is TGTGCCAGCACTGGGGGGATAGAAGAGACCCAGTACTTC. Translating gives CASTGGIEETQYF.

The sample holds a few counts of this clonotype. This rearrangement joins TRBV20-1 to TRBJ2-7; 7 nucleotides align to TRBD2. Germline assignment: CDR1 DFQATT and CDR2 SNEGSKA (reference sequence). V lost 3 bases and J lost 3; bases outside the gene matches: 2. The CDR3 loop spans 12 amino acids. CDR3 sequence reads: CSARWEGYEQYF. DNA for the CDR3: TGCAGTGCTAGGTGGGAGGGCTACGAGCAGTACTTC.

A word on this clonotype: This may stem from a read error, because a much larger clone lies one nucleotide away. This chain uses TRBV12-3 or TRBV12-4 with TRBJ1-1; no clear D. V was clipped by 5 bases and J by 1 base, with 8 bases between them. The CDR3 contains 13 residues. For the CDR3, the DNA is TGTGCCAGCAGTGTGAAGCAGAACACTGAAGCTTTCTTT. Protein product: CASSVKQNTEAFF.

This clonotype turned up a few times. V is TRBV7-2 and J is TRBJ2-1; D might be TRBD2 (5 bases). The germline CDR1 and CDR2 sequences are SGHTA and FQGNSA. Trimming cost V 5 bases and J 7 bases, with 12 bases left between them. This CDR3 region has 13 residues. CDR3: CASSPPSINEQFF. CDR3 in DNA: TGTGCCAGCAGCCCGCCTAGCATAAATGAGCAGTTCTTC.

This clonotype came up many times. The CDR3: CSARGTAYEQYF. The CDR3 nucleotides are TGCAGTGCTAGGGGGACAGCCTACGAGCAGTACTTC. This chain connects TRBV20-1 to TRBJ2-7; TRBD1 agrees at 7 bases. This CDR3 region has 12 residues. Germline trimming cut 3 bases from V and 2 bases from J; bases unmatched to any gene: 1. Germline V gene data show CDR1 as DFQATT and CDR2 as SNEGSKA (reference sequence).

The chain employs TRBV6-1 and TRBJ2-4; D unclear. The J call may be faulty, since TRBJ2-7 better matches the DNA end. The CDR3 spans 12 residues. Germline CDR1 reads MNHNS; CDR2 reads SASEGT. This chain's CDR3 is CASTARSDEQYF. The CDR3, as DNA: TGTGCCAGCACCGCAAGGTCCGACGAGCAGTACTTC.